The 16 T cell receptor beta chains below all came from one sample that was sequenced in a study of blood T cells in healthy people across ages. Primed by a sample-barcoded 5' primer and a J-beta primer mix, a second PCR proceeded for roughly 6 to 12 cycles. Each CDR3 protein is one row after TCRdb ran MiXCR on the 5' RACE reads. This table holds some 790,000 distinct CDR3 sequences, 29% found once. The source material was blood. These receptors were collected from a woman older than 75 in good health.

The V call is TRBV6-1, the J call TRBJ2-1; no firm D call. V lost 4 bases to trimming and J lost 7 bases, with 8 bases between them. The CDR3 is 12 residues long. Per the germline V gene, CDR1 is MNHNS and CDR2 is SASEGT. CDR3 DNA: TGTGCCAGCAGTGGAGTTGCGAATGAGCAGTTCTTC. It specifies CASSGVANEQFF.

The gene calls are TRBV5-1 and TRBJ2-2; TRBD2 might be the D (6 bases). The length of the CDR3 is 18 residues. From germline, CDR1 is SGHRS and CDR2 YFSETQ. V dropped 3 bases and J dropped 0 bases, with 18 bases sitting between them. CDR3 DNA: TGCGCCAGCAGCTCCGGAGGTTTAGCGGCGCCGAACACCGGGGAGCTGTTTTTT. Translated, it gives CASSSGGLAAPNTGELFF.

The chain links TRBV4-1 to TRBJ2-3; 7 bases align to TRBD2. V was clipped by 1 base and J by 12 bases; unmatched bases: 13. The CDR3 consists of 15 residues. The V gene's germline CDR1 is MGHRA and CDR2 YSYEKL. DNA for the CDR3: TGCGCCAGCAGCCAAGCAGAGCGGGGCTGGGAGACCCAGTATTTT. Translating gives CASSQAERGWETQYF.

This clonotype was detected only a few times. A much larger clonotype is one base distant, so this may be a read error. The gene calls are TRBV7-2 and TRBJ2-5; D perhaps matches TRBD2 (7 bases). V was pared by 5 bases and J by 11 bases, with 24 bases between. Germline V lookup: CDR1 SGHTA, CDR2 FQGNSA. The CDR3 spans 15 residues. The CDR3 loop is CASSLRGGLIDEQYF. The CDR3 nucleotides are TGTGCCAGCAGCCTAAGGGGGGGCCTCATAGATGAGCAGTACTTC.

This clonotype was counted at least ten times. V usage is TRBV11-2 and J usage is TRBJ2-3; TRBD2 matches at 7 bases. With V trimmed by 3 bases and J by 2 bases, 5 bases remained unmatched. The CDR3 is 15 amino acids. CDR1 and CDR2 (germline): SGHAT, FQNNGV. CDR3 nucleotides: TGTGCCAGCAGCTTGGGAGCGGGGCACACAGATACGCAGTATTTT. Residues: CASSLGAGHTDTQYF.

This clonotype was found many times. V usage is TRBV7-2 and J usage is TRBJ1-4, with TRBD1 matching over 7 bases. The CDR3 spans 16 residues. CDR1 and CDR2 (germline): SGHTA, FQGNSA. V was clipped by 5 bases and J by 2 bases; unmatched bases: 8. The CDR3 spells CASSLDRARTNEKLFF. The DNA for the CDR3 is TGTGCCAGCAGCCTCGACAGGGCTCGCACTAATGAAAAACTGTTTTTT.

This clonotype appeared a few times. The rearrangement uses TRBV20-1 and TRBJ1-2, with D hard to call. The germline V gene has CDR1 DFQATT and CDR2 SNEGSKA (reference sequence). Trimming removed 0 bases from V and 2 bases from J, with 7 bases in between. The CDR3 covers 13 residues. In DNA, the CDR3 is TGCAGTGCTAGAGACCCGGGAAACTATGGCTACACCTTC. Protein product: CSARDPGNYGYTF.

This clonotype was seen a handful of times. Because the CDR3's place on the DNA is in doubt, the DNA is left out and the CDR3 is given as listed by TCRdb. V is TRBV6-2 or TRBV6-3 and J is TRBJ1-2. CDR1 MNHEY and CDR2 SVGEGT come from the germline V gene. With termini counted, the CDR3 has 12 amino acids. The CDR3 protein is CATSTSGSGYTF.

This clonotype has ten or more counts. The rearrangement joins TRBV20-1 to TRBJ2-1; 7 bases align to TRBD2. The germline gives CDR1 DFQATT, CDR2 SNEGSKA (reference sequence). The CDR3 extends over 14 amino acids. Trimming at V came to 7 bases and at J to 4 bases, leaving 10 bases not matched to a gene. The CDR3 reads CSVERTGGYNEQFF. DNA of the CDR3: TGCAGTGTAGAGAGGACCGGGGGGTACAATGAGCAGTTCTTC.

Remarks on this clonotype: It may be a read error: a sequence one base away is much more abundant. The chain has TRBV7-2 and TRBJ1-2; possibly TRBD1 for D (5 bases). CDR3 length equals 13 residues. V lost 5 bases to trimming and J lost 7 bases, with 14 bases between them. CDR1 and CDR2 (germline): SGHTA, FQGNSA. CDR3 in amino acids: CASSPRDSGGYTF. The CDR3 DNA reads as TGTGCCAGCAGCCCCCGGGACTCGGGTGGCTACACCTTC.

Concerning this clonotype: A single base separates this from a much larger clone, so it may be a read error. This chain links TRBV5-1 with TRBJ1-1; the D is unclear. This CDR3 has 16 amino acids. Germline CDR1 is SGHRS and CDR2 is YFSETQ. The ends were cut back, 0 bases at V and 4 bases at J, with 16 bases in the middle. This chain's CDR3 is CASSLDGGSMSTEAFF. The CDR3 DNA is TGCGCCAGCAGCTTGGATGGCGGATCCATGAGCACTGAAGCTTTCTTT.

At least ten counts were recorded for this clonotype. V and J are TRBV5-1 and TRBJ2-1; TRBD1 aligns across 9 bases. The CDR3 is 15 amino acids. CDR1 and CDR2 from the germline V gene are SGHRS and YFSETQ. Trimming took 3 bases from V and 7 from J; bases not matched to a gene: 8. The CDR3 DNA reads TGCGCCAGCAGCTGGGGGACAGGGAGAGGGAATGAGCAGTTCTTC. Protein sequence: CASSWGTGRGNEQFF.

This clonotype has only a few counts. This chain links TRBV7-2 with TRBJ2-3, with D maybe TRBD2 (7 bases). Germline CDR1 reads SGHTA; CDR2 reads FQGNSA. Trimming shortened V by 6 bases and J by 5 bases, and 15 bases separated the two germline ends. CDR3 length: 14 amino acids. The CDR3 loop is CASSRGGLQDTQYF. CDR3 in DNA: TGTGCCAGCAGTAGGGGGGGCCTGCAAGATACGCAGTATTTT.

This clonotype was counted only a few times. The chain has TRBV6-6 and TRBJ1-1, with D hard to call. This CDR3 has 14 residues. CDR1 is MNHNY and CDR2 is SVGAGI in the germline V gene (reference sequence). V was pared by 5 bases and J by 3 bases, with 13 bases between. The CDR3 coding sequence is TGTGCCAGCAGTCCAGTCCTACGGGACACTGAAGCTTTCTTT. It codes for CASSPVLRDTEAFF.

Turning to this clonotype: This may arise from a read error, as a much more abundant clone is one base away. The chain combines TRBV7-2 with TRBJ2-3; no clear D. This CDR3 is built from 13 residues. The V gene's germline CDR1 is SGHTA and CDR2 FQGNSA. CDR3 loop: CAGSLSPQDTQYF. The CDR3 nucleotides are TGTGCCGGCAGCTTAAGTCCCCAAGATACGCAGTATTTT.

V and J are TRBV20-1 and TRBJ2-5, with 9 bases identical to TRBD1. The CDR3 is made up of 16 amino acids. V was pared by 3 bases and J by 9 bases, with 17 bases of the junction left unmatched. Germline V gene lookup returns CDR1 DFQATT and CDR2 SNEGSKA (reference sequence). CDR3 loop: CSASRGQGFAGEAQYF. The CDR3 DNA reads as TGCAGTGCTAGTAGGGGACAGGGTTTCGCCGGGGAGGCCCAGTACTTC.